These 10 T cell receptor beta chains originate from one sample sequenced in a study of regulatory T cells in long-lasting Graves disease. Time point reported: persistent/refractory GD, antithyroid drugs over 5 years with positive TRAb. Preparation of the TCR library used RNA extracted from PBMCs. Combining iRepertoire HTBI primers with Arm-PCR of CDR3 regions, the authors built TCR beta libraries. TCRdb recomputed calls from the multiplex PCR reads with MiXCR, one row per CDR3 protein. The sample lists roughly 400,000 distinct CDR3 sequences; around 20% were seen once. The specimen comprised peripheral blood mononuclear cells (PBMCs), sampled when the disease was refractory, from a patient treated with antithyroid drugs. These receptors were obtained from a female donor with Graves disease.

This clonotype appeared a few times. The V call is TRBV29-1, the J call TRBJ2-2, with a possible D match to TRBD1 (5 bases). CDR3 size: 15 residues. Germline-derived CDR1 and CDR2 are SQVTM and ANQGSEA. The V end lost 5 bases, the J end lost 0 bases, and 13 bases lay between the germline ends. The CDR3 sequence: CSVRTGGANTGELFF. In nucleotides, the CDR3 is TGCAGCGTTCGCACAGGTGGCGCGAACACCGGGGAGCTGTTTTTT.

This clonotype was detected only a few times. The chain is built from TRBV19 and TRBJ2-2; D is undetermined. This CDR3 region has 15 residues. CDR1 and CDR2 (germline): LNHDA, SQIVND (reference sequence). The germline V and J ends were trimmed by 0 bases and 5 bases, with 10 bases remaining between them. The CDR3 coding sequence is TGTGCCAGTAGTATAGAGAGTGGTCGGACCGGGGAGCTGTTTTTT. This codes for CASSIESGRTGELFF.

This clonotype was seen at least ten times. This chain joins TRBV7-2 and TRBJ1-6, with D possibly matching TRBD1 (5 bases). V was clipped by 2 bases and J by 7 bases, with 9 bases between them. Germline loops: CDR1 SGHTA, CDR2 FQGNSA. The CDR3 consists of 14 residues. The CDR3 reads CASSLLGPNSPLHF. The CDR3 DNA follows: TGTGCCAGCAGCTTATTGGGACCGAATTCACCCCTCCACTTT. Full variable domain (rest looked up from reference TRBV7-2 and TRBJ1-6): GAGVSQSPSNKVTEKGKDVELRCDPISGHTALYWYRQSLGQGLEFLIYFQGNSAPDKSGLPSDRFSAERTGGSVSTLTIQRTQQEDSAVYLCASSLLGPNSPLHFGNGTRLTVT.

The rearrangement uses TRBV20-1 and TRBJ2-7; D is unclear. V dropped 3 bases and J dropped 2 bases, with 5 bases sitting between them. Germline lookup yields CDR1 DFQATT and CDR2 SNEGSKA (reference sequence). This CDR3 spans 11 amino acids. CDR3 amino acids: CSASPTYEQYF. The CDR3, as DNA: TGCAGTGCTAGTCCCACCTACGAGCAGTACTTC.

This clonotype has ten or more counts. The rearrangement joins TRBV28 to TRBJ1-1; 8 bases are shared with TRBD1. The ends lost 5 bases at V and 5 bases at J; junction bases unmatched: 7. CDR1 is MDHEN, CDR2 SYDVKM, per germline. The CDR3 consists of 14 residues. CDR3 DNA: TGTGCCAGCAGTGTGGACAGGGTTGGGACTGAAGCTTTCTTT. Residues: CASSVDRVGTEAFF.

The chain's CDR3 is CASNRGFSYNEQFF. CDR3 nucleotide sequence: TGTGCCAGCAATCGGGGGTTCTCCTACAATGAGCAGTTCTTC. The chain uses TRBV2 and TRBJ2-1, with D maybe TRBD2 (6 bases). Germline loops: CDR1 SNHLY, CDR2 FYNNEI. V was shortened by 7 bases and J by 0 bases, with 10 bases between the two germline ends. This CDR3 comprises 14 residues.

This clonotype has at least ten counts. J is TRBJ2-7 and V is TRBV12-3 or TRBV12-4; TRBD2 might be the D (6 bases). The CDR3 extends over 15 amino acids. V lost 5 bases to trimming and J lost 5 bases, with 19 bases between them. CDR3 in amino acids: CASSNPSREPHEQYF. The CDR3, as DNA: TGTGCCAGCAGTAATCCATCACGGGAGCCCCACGAGCAGTACTTC.

This clonotype showed up many times. The rearrangement joins TRBV28 to TRBJ1-1; a weak D match, TRBD1 (6 bases). The CDR3 totals 14 residues. The V end was cut by 7 bases, the J end by 5 bases, with 17 bases between. Per germline, CDR1 MDHEN and CDR2 SYDVKM. The CDR3 loop reads CASTPGQGITEAFF. The DNA for the CDR3 is TGTGCCAGCACCCCGGGGCAGGGGATAACTGAAGCTTTCTTT.

This clonotype was picked up a small number of times. The CDR3 bases are TGCGCCAGCAGAGCCATAAATACCGGGACCTATAATTCACCCCTCCACTTT. This codes for CASRAINTGTYNSPLHF. This chain links TRBV4-1 with TRBJ1-6; D is undetermined. V lost 6 bases, J lost 2 bases, and 17 bases lay in between. The CDR3 is 17 amino acids. The V gene's germline CDR1 is MGHRA and CDR2 YSYEKL.

This clonotype was seen more than once but under ten times. CDR3 region: CASSRTEGNTIYF. The CDR3 DNA reads as TGTGCCAGCAGCAGGACGGAAGGAAACACCATATATTTT. The V and J genes are TRBV14 and TRBJ1-3, with D unclear. Germline CDR1 and CDR2: SGHDN and FVKESK. This CDR3 has 13 residues. Trimming left V 5 bases short and J 4 bases short, with 9 bases between.